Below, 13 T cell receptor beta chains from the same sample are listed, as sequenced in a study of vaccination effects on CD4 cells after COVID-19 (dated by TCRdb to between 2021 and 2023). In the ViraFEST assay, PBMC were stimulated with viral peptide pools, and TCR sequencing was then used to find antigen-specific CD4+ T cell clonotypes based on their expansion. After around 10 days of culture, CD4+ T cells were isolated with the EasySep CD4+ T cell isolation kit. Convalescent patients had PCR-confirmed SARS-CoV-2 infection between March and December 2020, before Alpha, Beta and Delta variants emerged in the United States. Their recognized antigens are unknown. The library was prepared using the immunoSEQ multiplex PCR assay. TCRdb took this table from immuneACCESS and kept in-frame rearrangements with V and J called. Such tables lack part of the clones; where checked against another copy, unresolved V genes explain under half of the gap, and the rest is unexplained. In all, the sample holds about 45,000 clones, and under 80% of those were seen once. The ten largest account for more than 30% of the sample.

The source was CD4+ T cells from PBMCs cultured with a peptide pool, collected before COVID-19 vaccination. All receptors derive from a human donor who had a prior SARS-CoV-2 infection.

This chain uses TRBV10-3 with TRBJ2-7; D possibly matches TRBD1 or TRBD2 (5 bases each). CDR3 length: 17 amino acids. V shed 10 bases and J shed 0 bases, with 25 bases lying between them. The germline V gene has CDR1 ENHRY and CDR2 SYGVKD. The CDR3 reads CATSPGPGSGYSYEQYF. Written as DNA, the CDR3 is TGTGCCACCTCCCCGGGGCCAGGTTCGGGTTACTCCTACGAGCAGTACTTC.

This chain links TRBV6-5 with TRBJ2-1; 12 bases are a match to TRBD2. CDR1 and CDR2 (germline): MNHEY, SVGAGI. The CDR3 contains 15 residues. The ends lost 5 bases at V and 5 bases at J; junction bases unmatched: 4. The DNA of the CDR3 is TGTGCCAGCAGTCGGGGACTAGCGGGTAACAATGAGCAGTTCTTC. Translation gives CASSRGLAGNNEQFF.

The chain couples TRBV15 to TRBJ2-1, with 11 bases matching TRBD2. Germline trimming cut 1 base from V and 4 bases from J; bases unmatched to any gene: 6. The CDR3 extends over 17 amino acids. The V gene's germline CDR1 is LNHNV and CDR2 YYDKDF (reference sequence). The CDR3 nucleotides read TGTGCCACCAGCAGAGGAATGACTAGCGGGATTTACAATGAGCAGTTCTTC. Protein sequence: CATSRGMTSGIYNEQFF.

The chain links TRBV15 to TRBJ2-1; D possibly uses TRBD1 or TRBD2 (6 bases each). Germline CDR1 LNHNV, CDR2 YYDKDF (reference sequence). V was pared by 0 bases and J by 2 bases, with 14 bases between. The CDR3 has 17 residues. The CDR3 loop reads CATSRDRRGATYNEQFF. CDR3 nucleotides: TGTGCCACCAGCAGAGATCGGAGGGGGGCCACCTACAATGAGCAGTTCTTC.

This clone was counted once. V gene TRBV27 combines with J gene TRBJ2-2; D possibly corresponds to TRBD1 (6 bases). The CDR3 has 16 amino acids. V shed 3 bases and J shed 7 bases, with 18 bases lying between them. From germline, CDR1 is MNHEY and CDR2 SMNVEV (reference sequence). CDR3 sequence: CASSFRIYGGHGELFF. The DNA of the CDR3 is TGTGCCAGCAGTTTTAGGATTTATGGGGGACACGGGGAGCTGTTTTTT.

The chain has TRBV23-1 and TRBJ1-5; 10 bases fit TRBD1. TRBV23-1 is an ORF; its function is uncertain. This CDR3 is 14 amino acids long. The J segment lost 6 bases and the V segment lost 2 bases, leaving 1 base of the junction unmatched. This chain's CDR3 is CASSQRDRGQPQHF. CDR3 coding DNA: TGCGCCAGCAGTCAAAGGGACAGGGGTCAGCCCCAGCATTTT.

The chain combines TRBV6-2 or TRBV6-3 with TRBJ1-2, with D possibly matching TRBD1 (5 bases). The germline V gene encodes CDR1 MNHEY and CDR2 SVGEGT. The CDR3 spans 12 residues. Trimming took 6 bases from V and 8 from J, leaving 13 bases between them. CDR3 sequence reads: CASSFDSYGYTF. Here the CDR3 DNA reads TGTGCCAGCAGCTTCGACAGTTACGGCTACACCTTC.

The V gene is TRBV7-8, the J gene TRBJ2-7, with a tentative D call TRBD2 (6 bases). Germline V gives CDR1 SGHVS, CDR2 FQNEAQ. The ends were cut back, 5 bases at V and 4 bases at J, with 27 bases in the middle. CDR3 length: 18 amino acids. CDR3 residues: CASSPLARDSPTKYEQYF. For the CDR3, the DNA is TGTGCCAGCAGCCCATTAGCCCGGGACTCGCCTACTAAATACGAGCAGTACTTC.

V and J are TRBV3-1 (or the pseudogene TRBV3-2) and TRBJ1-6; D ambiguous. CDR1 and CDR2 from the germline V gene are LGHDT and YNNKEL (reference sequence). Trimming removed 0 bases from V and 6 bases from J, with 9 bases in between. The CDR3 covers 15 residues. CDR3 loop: CASSQEPDPNSPLHF. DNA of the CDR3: TGTGCCAGCAGCCAAGAACCAGATCCTAATTCACCCCTCCACTTT.

The CDR3 region has the DNA TGCGCCAGCAGCTTGGAGGGTCGGAGCAATCAGCCCCAGCATTTT. Translated, it gives CASSLEGRSNQPQHF. The rearrangement joins TRBV5-1 to TRBJ1-5; D is unresolved. Germline CDR1 and CDR2: SGHRS and YFSETQ. Trimming removed 0 bases from V and 1 base from J, with 8 bases in between. This CDR3 is 15 amino acids long.

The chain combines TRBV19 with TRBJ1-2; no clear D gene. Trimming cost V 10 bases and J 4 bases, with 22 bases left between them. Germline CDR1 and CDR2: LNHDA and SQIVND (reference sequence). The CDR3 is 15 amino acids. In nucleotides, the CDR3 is TGTGCCACCTCGAGATTGGACGGCCCACCCTATGGCTACACCTTC. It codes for CATSRLDGPPYGYTF.

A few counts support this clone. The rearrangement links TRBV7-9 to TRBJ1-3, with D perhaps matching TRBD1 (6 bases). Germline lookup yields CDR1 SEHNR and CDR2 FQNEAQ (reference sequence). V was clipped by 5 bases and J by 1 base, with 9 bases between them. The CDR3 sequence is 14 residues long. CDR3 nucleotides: TGTGCCAGCAGCCGCGACAGGTCTGGAAACACCATATATTTT. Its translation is CASSRDRSGNTIYF.

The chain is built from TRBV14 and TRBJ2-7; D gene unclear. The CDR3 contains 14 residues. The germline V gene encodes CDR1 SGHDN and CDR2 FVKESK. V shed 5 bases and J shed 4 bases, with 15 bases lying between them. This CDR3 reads CASSYDDTIYEQYF. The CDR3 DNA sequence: TGTGCCAGCAGCTACGATGACACGATATACGAGCAGTACTTC.